The present T cell receptor (beta chain) was sequenced within a study of beta chain features in type 1 diabetes. CD4+ naive, central memory, regulatory and stem cell-like memory cells were sorted via CD45RO/CCR7/CD25/CD127/CD95/CD27. This clone was seen only a few times. Its target is not known. CDR3 length equals 14 residues. V gave up 5 bases and J gave up 5 bases, with 15 bases separating them. Germline assignment: CDR1 SGHVS and CDR2 FNYEAQ. Expressed TCRB transcripts were sequenced because the entire RNA isolate underwent reverse transcription. Data came from immunoSEQ multiplex PCR; TCRdb stores just in-frame clones and leaves some out. Found here are about 150,000 clones, approximately 8.1% of them singletons; the top ten hold 0.65%. Study results and limitations: Within each of all four CD4+ subsets, Type 1 diabetes patients had TCRB CDR3s that were moderately but significantly shorter. VDJ junctions in type 1 diabetes patients carried more deletions and fewer insertions.

The V and J genes are TRBV7-6 and TRBJ1-2; no definite D call. What was sequenced was central memory CD4+ T cells from blood. The source of this sequence is a man aged 18 to 30 in good health. The CDR3 nucleotides are TGTGCCAGCAGCCCGTTGGCGGGCAAGTATGGCTACACCTTC. It is translated as CASSPLAGKYGYTF.